These T cell receptor beta chains were read from a single sample in a study of T cell changes during pregnancy in multiple sclerosis. The data were produced by immunoSEQ multiplex PCR, yet TCRdb's version contains in-frame clones alone and is incomplete. The profile covers tens of thousands of clones, with 90% to 95% appearing a single time and about 4.7% taken by the ten largest. The source material was CD8+ T cells from peripheral blood mononuclear cells, sampled in the first trimester of pregnancy. The receptors shown here come from a female donor with multiple sclerosis, enrolled in a pregnancy study. CDR3s include the opening cysteine and the closing phenylalanine or tryptophan. Fields, in order: J gene, V gene, CDR3 protein.

J: TRBJ2-7
V: TRBV9
CDR3: CASSRRAETYEQYF

J: TRBJ2-7
V: TRBV27
CDR3: CASSLGQGTYEQYF

J: TRBJ1-5
V: TRBV28
CDR3: CASSSSRYSNQPQHF

J: TRBJ2-1
V: TRBV4-1
CDR3: CASSRIAGSSYNEQFF

J: TRBJ2-2
V: TRBV9
CDR3: CASQPGSNTGELFF

J: TRBJ2-1
V: TRBV7-3
CDR3: CASSPSGFSSYNEQFF

J: TRBJ2-1
V: TRBV7-9
CDR3: CASSSRDRGSVEQFF

J: TRBJ1-5
V: TRBV15
CDR3: CATSRETGGSNQPQHF

J: TRBJ1-1
V: TRBV7-9
CDR3: CASSSTGTGAFF

J: TRBJ2-3
V: TRBV10-3
CDR3: CAIGRALTDTQYF

J: TRBJ1-5
V: TRBV2
CDR3: CASRQGQGRNQPQHF